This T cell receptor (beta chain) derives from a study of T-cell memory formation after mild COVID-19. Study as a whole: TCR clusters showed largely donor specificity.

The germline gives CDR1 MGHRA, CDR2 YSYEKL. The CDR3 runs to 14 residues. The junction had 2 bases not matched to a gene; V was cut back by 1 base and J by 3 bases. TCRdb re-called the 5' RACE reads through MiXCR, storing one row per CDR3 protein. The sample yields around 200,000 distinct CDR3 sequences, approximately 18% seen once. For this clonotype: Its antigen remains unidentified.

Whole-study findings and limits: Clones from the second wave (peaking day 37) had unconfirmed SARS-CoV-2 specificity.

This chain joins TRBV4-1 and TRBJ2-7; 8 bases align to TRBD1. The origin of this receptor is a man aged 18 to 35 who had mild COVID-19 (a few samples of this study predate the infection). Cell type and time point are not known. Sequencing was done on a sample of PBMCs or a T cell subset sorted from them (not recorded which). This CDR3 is CASSQAGQGYEQYV. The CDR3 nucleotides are TGCGCCAGCAGCCAAGCCGGACAGGGCTACGAGCAGTACGTC.